The clone carrying this T cell receptor beta chain has only one observation. The participants were between about 18 and 90 years old and came from 24 US areas. Authors' analysis steps: Estimation of nucleated cell counts relied on the amplification of reference gene primers. Using immunoSEQ multiplex PCR, the repertoire was profiled, and TCRdb retains in-frame clones only, with some absent. The V and J calls and clone size are taken from that table; D and trimming were inferred from the DNA. Here the sample spans about 300,000 clones, roughly 87% being singletons. This specimen comes from a study of blood T cell repertoires in COVID-19. The wider study: Sites in the United States, Italy and Spain provided acute and convalescent COVID-19 samples. Sample material is recorded as cDNA or gDNA derived from T cells, B-cell-depleted T cells, or PBMCs.

Germline values: CDR1 GTSNPN, CDR2 SVGIG (reference sequence). V lost 3 bases and J lost 4, with 6 bases in between. This CDR3 comprises 11 residues. This TCR was recovered from a woman aged 25 to 39 who had recovered from COVID-19. The rearrangement joins TRBV30 to TRBJ1-1; D ambiguous. The specimen was PBMCs or T cells enriched from blood (not recorded which). In DNA, the CDR3 is TGTGCCTGGAGGTACGGCACTGAAGCTTTCTTT. It specifies CAWRYGTEAFF.